The 25 T cell receptor beta chains in this list originate from one sample, sequenced in a study of T cells in narcolepsy. Some clones are missing from TCRdb's copy, which holds only in-frame ones; the method was immunoSEQ multiplex PCR. Here the sample spans 30,000 to 45,000 clones, around 82% being singletons. The source material was CD45RA- memory CD4+ T cells from PBMCs. These receptor sequences come from a human donor with narcolepsy.

V gene TRBV9 combines with J gene TRBJ2-1, with 7 bases fitting TRBD2. J was trimmed by 8 bases and V by 1 base; bases with no gene match: 9. This CDR3 contains 15 residues. The V gene's germline CDR1 is SGDLS and CDR2 YYNGEE. The CDR3 protein is CASSVQSGAGYEQFF. The CDR3 DNA reads TGTGCCAGCAGCGTACAAAGCGGGGCTGGGTATGAGCAGTTCTTC.

The V gene is TRBV15, the J gene TRBJ2-3; D is possibly TRBD2 (6 bases). Germline CDR1 reads LNHNV; CDR2 reads YYDKDF (reference sequence). V lost 3 bases, J lost 3 bases, and 13 bases lay in between. The CDR3 is 15 amino acids. This CDR3 reads CATSREGHITDTQYF. The CDR3 nucleotides read TGTGCCACCAGCAGGGAGGGGCATATTACAGATACGCAGTATTTT. The full variable domain, in which reference TRBV15 and TRBJ2-3 provide the parts outside the CDR3, is DAMVIQNPRYQVTQFGKPVTLSCSQTLNHNVMYWYQQKSSQAPKLLFHYYDKDFNNEADTPDNFQSRRPNTSFCFLDIRSPGLGDTAMYLCATSREGHITDTQYFGPGTRLTVL.

The V call is TRBV5-6, the J call TRBJ1-6; a possible D gene is TRBD1 (5 bases). Germline CDR1 and CDR2: SGHDT and YYEEEE. V was trimmed by 1 base and J by 6 bases, leaving 17 bases between them. CDR3 length equals 17 residues. The CDR3 loop is CASSLRTLGYVNSPLHF. CDR3 coding DNA: TGTGCCAGCAGCTTGAGGACACTAGGATACGTTAATTCACCCCTCCACTTT.

The chain links TRBV30 to TRBJ1-1, with D perhaps TRBD1 (6 bases). The CDR3 contains 14 residues. Trimming shortened V by 4 bases and J by 1 base, and 13 bases separated the two germline ends. Germline loops: CDR1 GTSNPN, CDR2 SVGIG (reference sequence). This chain's CDR3 is CAWNAGTTNTEAFF. Here the CDR3 DNA reads TGTGCCTGGAACGCTGGGACAACGAACACTGAAGCTTTCTTT.

The chain combines TRBV30 with TRBJ1-2, with a weak D call TRBD1 (5 bases). The CDR3 length is 12 residues. Germline V gene lookup returns CDR1 GTSNPN and CDR2 SVGIG (reference sequence). The ends were cut back, 0 bases at V and 10 bases at J, with 12 bases in the middle. This CDR3 reads CAWSVRGPDYTF. The CDR3 nucleotides are TGTGCCTGGAGTGTAAGGGGCCCCGACTACACCTTC.

This chain links TRBV7-2 with TRBJ2-3, with no clear D. Germline V CDR1 and CDR2: SGHTA, FQGNSA. This CDR3 spans 15 amino acids. V gave up 5 bases and J gave up 0 bases, with 12 bases separating them. The CDR3 spells CASSLVVTSTDTQYF. The CDR3 DNA reads as TGTGCCAGCAGCCTAGTTGTAACTAGCACAGATACGCAGTATTTT. The full variable domain, in which reference TRBV7-2 and TRBJ2-3 provide the parts outside the CDR3, is GAGVSQSPSNKVTEKGKDVELRCDPISGHTALYWYRQSLGQGLEFLIYFQGNSAPDKSGLPSDRFSAERTGGSVSTLTIQRTQQEDSAVYLCASSLVVTSTDTQYFGPGTRLTVL.

V is TRBV4-1 and J is TRBJ1-6; no reliable D call. Trimming took off 0 bases at V and 8 bases at J, with 11 bases between the two ends. The germline V gene encodes CDR1 MGHRA and CDR2 YSYEKL. The CDR3 is made up of 15 amino acids. CDR3 DNA sequence: TGCGCCAGCAGCCAAGATCGGGCTCCAGATTCACCCCTCCACTTT. This gives the protein CASSQDRAPDSPLHF.

The J gene is TRBJ1-5, the V gene TRBV27, with 7 bases fitting TRBD1. The CDR3 covers 14 residues. CDR1 and CDR2 from the germline V gene are MNHEY and SMNVEV (reference sequence). J gave up 2 bases and V 10 bases, and 8 bases lay outside the gene matches. The CDR3: CATAQGNGNQPQHF. The DNA for the CDR3 is TGTGCCACCGCACAGGGGAACGGCAATCAGCCCCAGCATTTT.

This sequence joins TRBV5-1 and TRBJ2-3; TRBD2 aligns across 8 bases. Germline V gene sequence: CDR1 SGHRS, CDR2 YFSETQ. The V segment lost 4 bases and the J segment 0 bases; nucleotides outside the gene matches: 4. The CDR3 is 15 amino acids. The chain's CDR3 is CASSPTSGSTDTQYF. The CDR3 nucleotides are TGCGCCAGCAGCCCTACTAGCGGCAGCACAGATACGCAGTATTTT.

This clone was observed a single time. The chain recombines TRBV18 with TRBJ2-5; D is ambiguous. Trimming pared 6 bases from V and 4 bases from J, leaving 9 bases between. CDR3 length equals 12 residues. Germline assignment: CDR1 KGHSH and CDR2 LQKENI. CDR3 amino acids: CASSQERETQYF. The DNA for the CDR3 is TGTGCCAGCTCCCAAGAACGAGAGACCCAGTACTTC.

This chain connects TRBV7-2 to TRBJ2-3, with TRBD2 as a possible D gene (6 bases). There are 15 residues in the CDR3. With 7 bases removed from V and 1 base from J, the gap between germline ends came to 15 bases. Looked up from germline, CDR1 is SGHTA and CDR2 is FQGNSA. CDR3 DNA sequence: TGTGCCAGCACCCAAGGAGGGCAGGGCACAGATACGCAGTATTTT. Protein product: CASTQGGQGTDTQYF.

V and J are TRBV5-1 and TRBJ1-6; TRBD1 matches 7 bases. The CDR3 loop spans 15 amino acids. Per germline, CDR1 SGHRS and CDR2 YFSETQ. Trimming cost V 5 bases and J 7 bases; bases outside gene matches: 9. DNA for the CDR3: TGCGCCAGCAGGTATGGAGGACAGGAGAATTCACCCCTCCACTTT. This translates into CASRYGGQENSPLHF.

The V and J genes are TRBV10-3 and TRBJ2-3, with D possibly being TRBD2 (6 bases). The CDR3 is 13 amino acids. Trimming pared 4 bases from V and 14 bases from J, leaving 19 bases between. Germline CDR1 reads ENHRY; CDR2 reads SYGVKD. The CDR3 DNA follows: TGTGCCATCAGTGGGGAGGTTCGGGGGTTCTTGTATTTT. It is translated as CAISGEVRGFLYF.

A single count supports this clone. The gene calls are TRBV30 and TRBJ2-7, with TRBD1 as a possible D gene (7 bases). The CDR3 length is 12 residues. Trimming pared 8 bases from V and 3 bases from J, leaving 14 bases between. Per germline, CDR1 GTSNPN and CDR2 SVGIG (reference sequence). This CDR3 reads CAAQGGSYEQYF. The CDR3 DNA reads as TGTGCCGCCCAGGGGGGTAGCTACGAGCAGTACTTC.

The rearrangement joins TRBV7-9 to TRBJ1-2; the match to TRBD1 covers 8 bases. After removal of 3 bases from V and 6 bases from J, the junction contained 9 bases not matched to a gene. The germline V gene encodes CDR1 SEHNR and CDR2 FQNEAQ (reference sequence). The CDR3 sequence is 15 residues long. CDR3 sequence (DNA): TGTGCCAGCAGCTTGGTCGGGGTGACAGGGGATGGCTACACCTTC. As protein: CASSLVGVTGDGYTF.

The J gene is TRBJ1-6, the V gene TRBV7-8; 8 bases align to TRBD1. CDR3 length equals 15 residues. Germline loops: CDR1 SGHVS, CDR2 FQNEAQ. Losses at the gene ends were 5 bases for V and 8 bases for J; bases not matched to a gene: 8. The CDR3 here is CASSLGQGGHSPLHF. CDR3 nucleotides: TGTGCCAGCAGCCTAGGACAGGGAGGGCATTCACCCCTCCACTTT.

The chain employs TRBV6-6 and TRBJ1-2, with a possible D match to TRBD1 (6 bases). From germline, CDR1 is MNHNY and CDR2 SVGAGI (reference sequence). Trimming left V 8 bases short and J 4 bases short, with 17 bases between. The CDR3 spans 14 residues. CDR3 in amino acids: CASESGTFVYGYTF. The CDR3 nucleotides read TGTGCCAGCGAGTCCGGGACATTTGTCTATGGCTACACCTTC.

The chain combines TRBV2 with TRBJ2-5, with D unresolved. The CDR3 sequence is 12 residues long. CDR1 is SNHLY, CDR2 FYNNEI, per germline. Trimming shortened V by 5 bases and J by 2 bases, and 6 bases separated the two germline ends. The CDR3 coding sequence is TGTGCCAGCAGTAGCGTACAAGAGACCCAGTACTTC. It specifies CASSSVQETQYF.

The V gene is TRBV5-6, the J gene TRBJ2-3; a weak D match, TRBD1 (5 bases). V was clipped by 4 bases and J by 3 bases, with 9 bases between them. This CDR3 spans 13 amino acids. Germline loops: CDR1 SGHDT, CDR2 YYEEEE. The CDR3 DNA reads as TGTGCCAGCAGCCCTTCAGGGACAGATACGCAGTATTTT. This translates into CASSPSGTDTQYF.

The rearrangement joins TRBV28 to TRBJ1-1, with D unclear. From germline, CDR1 is MDHEN and CDR2 SYDVKM. Trimming removed 4 bases from V and 9 bases from J, with 18 bases in between. This CDR3 comprises 14 residues. The CDR3 nucleotides are TGTGCCAGCAGTTCCCTACGCGGTTCTAGGAAAGCTTTCTTT. It yields the protein CASSSLRGSRKAFF.

The chain carries TRBV7-2 and TRBJ2-7, with TRBD1 identical over 8 bases. This CDR3 is built from 14 residues. Germline V gene data show CDR1 as SGHTA and CDR2 as FQGNSA. The V gene end was trimmed by 7 bases and the J gene end by 5 bases; junction bases not matched to a gene: 10. The CDR3 DNA sequence: TGTGCCAGCACCGGTCGGACAGGGAACCACGAGCAGTACTTC. This encodes CASTGRTGNHEQYF.

This chain joins TRBV6-1 and TRBJ1-2; D is undetermined. There are 12 residues in the CDR3. CDR1 is MNHNS, CDR2 SASEGT, per germline. V gave up 7 bases and J gave up 0 bases, with 6 bases separating them. CDR3 protein: CASTQANYGYTF. CDR3 in DNA: TGTGCCAGCACACAAGCTAACTATGGCTACACCTTC.

The chain has TRBV11-3 and TRBJ1-1; a weak D match, TRBD1 (5 bases). The CDR3 runs to 14 residues. Germline values: CDR1 SGHNT, CDR2 YENEEA. V lost 1 base, J lost 0 bases, and 6 bases lay in between. The CDR3 DNA is TGTGCCAGCAGCTTAGGGACATTGAACACTGAAGCTTTCTTT. The encoded protein is CASSLGTLNTEAFF.

In DNA, the CDR3 is TGTGCCAGCTCACCATTAGAGGATAGAAGAAACACTGAAGCTTTCTTT. Amino acid sequence: CASSPLEDRRNTEAFF. The J gene is TRBJ1-1, the V gene TRBV18; D gene ambiguous. The ends were cut back, 2 bases at V and 2 bases at J, with 15 bases in the middle. CDR1 and CDR2 from the germline V gene are KGHSH and LQKENI. This CDR3 spans 16 amino acids. Variable domain in full (rest from reference TRBV18 and TRBJ1-1): NAGVMQNPRHLVRRRGQEARLRCSPMKGHSHVYWYRQLPEEGLKFMVYLQKENIIDESGMPKERFSAEFPKEGPSILRIQQVVRGDSAAYFCASSPLEDRRNTEAFFGQGTRLTVV.

The V gene is TRBV6-5, the J gene TRBJ2-5, with D hard to call. CDR1 MNHEY and CDR2 SVGAGI come from the germline V gene. The CDR3 covers 13 residues. V dropped 6 bases and J dropped 5 bases, with 13 bases sitting between them. In nucleotides, the CDR3 is TGTGCCAGCAGGGTCCCGACGAGGGAGACCCAGTACTTC. Protein product: CASRVPTRETQYF.